The 15 T cell receptor beta chains below come from one sample, sequenced in a study of a mutant IDH1 vaccine in newly diagnosed glioma. Libraries were prepared by immunoSEQ multiplex PCR; TCRdb keeps only in-frame clonotypes and omits some of them. In the table there are about 46,000 clones, roughly 92% of which are singletons. Time point in this sample: week 35, safety follow-up. Doses consisted of 300 ug of mutant IDH1 20-mer peptide each, paired with topical imiquimod. These receptors have no identified antigens. This material consisted of PBMCs, taken from a glioma patient whose treatment included an IDH1 peptide vaccine. The receptors were gathered from a man aged 45 to 65 with glioma.

The chain links TRBV23-1 to TRBJ1-1; D gene unclear. TRBV23-1 is reported as an ORF; its role is uncertain. The germline V and J ends were trimmed by 4 bases and 1 base, with 10 bases remaining between them. The CDR3 length is 14 residues. CDR3 residues: CASSPGRQNTEAFF. CDR3 sequence (DNA): TGCGCCAGCAGTCCCGGACGTCAGAACACTGAAGCTTTCTTT.

The chain recombines TRBV2 with TRBJ2-7; 7 bases match TRBD1. Unmatched junction bases numbered 7, after V lost 5 bases and J lost 3 bases. CDR3 length equals 14 residues. From germline, CDR1 is SNHLY and CDR2 FYNNEI. Here the CDR3 DNA reads TGTGCCAGCAGTATCGACAGGGAGATCTACGAGCAGTACTTC. Protein sequence: CASSIDREIYEQYF.

This clone was seen a single time. The CDR3 DNA sequence: TGTGCCAGCAGCTTGGGCGGAACCACGGGCGAGCAGTACTTC. It is translated as CASSLGGTTGEQYF. The rearrangement uses TRBV5-4 and TRBJ2-7; no firm D call. This CDR3 spans 14 amino acids. Trimming shortened V by 0 bases and J by 6 bases, and 13 bases separated the two germline ends. From germline, CDR1 is SGHNT and CDR2 YYREEE (reference sequence).

The gene calls are TRBV6-1 and TRBJ2-3; 11 positions match TRBD1. Germline loops: CDR1 MNHNS, CDR2 SASEGT. CDR3 length: 15 amino acids. V lost 6 bases, J lost 4 bases, and 6 bases stayed unmatched. The CDR3 region has the DNA TGTGCCAGCAGCGTCGGACAGGGGGCGGCAGATACGCAGTATTTT. Translation: CASSVGQGAADTQYF.

Only a few counts were recorded for this clone. The chain combines TRBV2 with TRBJ2-5; TRBD2 might be the D (6 bases). Germline V CDR1 and CDR2: SNHLY, FYNNEI. The CDR3 contains 11 residues. V was pared by 6 bases and J by 4 bases, with 6 bases between. The CDR3 region is CASRGLETQYF. Written as DNA, the CDR3 is TGTGCCAGCAGGGGACTAGAGACCCAGTACTTC.

The chain employs TRBV19 and TRBJ2-6; weak D call: TRBD1 (5 bases). Germline V gene data show CDR1 as LNHDA and CDR2 as SQIVND (reference sequence). Trimming removed 1 base at V and 0 bases at J, with 7 bases between. The CDR3 runs to 16 residues. CDR3 DNA: TGTGCCAGTAGTATAGGACAGCGCTCTGGGGCCAACGTCCTGACTTTC. Encoded protein: CASSIGQRSGANVLTF.

J is TRBJ1-2 and V is TRBV27, with 10 positions matching TRBD1. Germline CDR1 and CDR2: MNHEY and SMNVEV (reference sequence). The ends lost 3 bases at V and 7 bases at J; junction bases unmatched: 2. The length of the CDR3 is 13 residues. The CDR3, as DNA: TGTGCCAGCAGTTTCGGGACAGGGGCTGGCTACACCTTC. This encodes CASSFGTGAGYTF.

This rearrangement joins TRBV5-8 to TRBJ2-7; possibly TRBD2 for D (5 bases). Trimming stripped 2 bases from V and 1 base from J, with 16 bases between. This CDR3 has 16 residues. Germline lookup yields CDR1 SGHTS and CDR2 YDEGEE. The CDR3 sequence: CASSLKTGSTSYEQYF. The CDR3 DNA reads TGTGCCAGCAGCTTAAAAACGGGGTCCACGTCCTACGAGCAGTACTTC.

Only one count was recorded for this clone. The chain carries TRBV13 and TRBJ2-7; D is undetermined. The CDR3 runs 12 residues. Germline V CDR1 and CDR2: PRHDT, FYEKMQ (reference sequence). V was cut by 5 bases and J by 0 bases, with 5 bases left in between. The CDR3 spells CASSLGSYEQYF. In nucleotides, the CDR3 is TGTGCCAGCAGCCTCGGCTCCTACGAGCAGTACTTC.

The rearrangement links TRBV5-1 to TRBJ2-1; D not resolved. This CDR3 is 14 amino acids long. V lost 0 bases and J 4 bases, leaving 8 bases between the germline ends. Germline-derived CDR1 and CDR2 are SGHRS and YFSETQ. CDR3 coding DNA: TGCGCCAGCAGCTTGGCACAAGGGTACAATGAGCAGTTCTTC. Protein product: CASSLAQGYNEQFF.

A single count supports this clone. This chain joins TRBV2 and TRBJ1-3; D gene uncertain. Germline V lookup: CDR1 SNHLY, CDR2 FYNNEI. V was cut by 2 bases and J by 3 bases, with 8 bases left in between. This CDR3 comprises 14 residues. CDR3 coding DNA: TGTGCCAGCAGTGAACCCCAGAGTGGAAACACCATATATTTT. As protein: CASSEPQSGNTIYF.

The chain joins TRBV30 to TRBJ1-5; D might be TRBD1 (5 bases). The V gene lost 3 bases and the J gene lost 13 bases, with 16 bases spanning the gap. The CDR3 contains 12 residues. Germline V gene sequence: CDR1 GTSNPN, CDR2 SVGIG (reference sequence). CDR3 in DNA: TGTGCCTGGAGCGCCGTGGGGGGACCTCAGCATTTT. Translation: CAWSAVGGPQHF.

V is TRBV2 and J is TRBJ1-1; TRBD1 matches at 7 bases. Germline CDR1 and CDR2: SNHLY and FYNNEI. The junction had 7 bases not matched to a gene; V was cut back by 5 bases and J by 1 base. This CDR3 is 15 amino acids long. The CDR3 sequence is CASSRDRTGNTEAFF. In DNA, the CDR3 is TGTGCCAGCAGTCGCGACCGGACAGGGAACACTGAAGCTTTCTTT.

This chain connects TRBV7-9 to TRBJ2-7; 8 bases fit TRBD1. The V gene end was trimmed by 5 bases and the J gene end by 7 bases; junction bases not matched to a gene: 13. This CDR3 has 15 amino acids. Germline CDR1 SEHNR, CDR2 FQNEAQ (reference sequence). CDR3 in DNA: TGTGCCAGCAGCCCCGGACAGGGATTATTACTTGAGCAGTACTTC. Amino acids: CASSPGQGLLLEQYF.

The genes are TRBV28 and TRBJ1-5; TRBD1 agrees at 12 bases. CDR1 is MDHEN, CDR2 SYDVKM, per germline. CDR3 length: 16 amino acids. Trimming removed 6 bases from V and 3 bases from J; junction bases left unmatched: 6. The CDR3 sequence is CASRDRDRGLNQPQHF. DNA for the CDR3: TGTGCCAGCAGAGACCGGGACAGGGGGCTCAATCAGCCCCAGCATTTT.